These T cell receptor beta chains were read from a single sample in a study of T cell responses to AZD1222 COVID-19 vaccine. The protocol was immunoSEQ multiplex PCR, while the TCRdb copy is restricted to in-frame clones and leaves out a portion. Here the sample spans over 110,000 clones, under 90% being singletons. Sequencing used peripheral blood, obtained 28 days after the second AZD1222 dose. These receptors were taken from an adult who received the AZD1222 COVID-19 vaccine. Both conserved end residues are part of each CDR3. The D gene is left open where the match is weak. The size entry is marked missing in some rows and otherwise reads once, few, many or a size class.

abundance,d_gene,j_gene,v_gene,CDR3aa,CDR3nt
NA,TRBD1,TRBJ1-5,TRBV20-1,CSASNRGSNQPQHF,TGCAGTGCCAGTAACAGGGGTAGCAATCAGCCCCAGCATTTT
once,NA,TRBJ1-2,TRBV2,CASSPDSPVDYGYTF,TGTGCCAGCAGTCCTGACTCACCGGTCGACTATGGCTACACCTTC
NA,TRBD1,TRBJ1-4,TRBV6-6,CASSSSRDRDEKLFF,TGTGCCAGCAGTTCAAGCCGGGACAGGGATGAAAAACTGTTTTTT
NA,TRBD2,TRBJ2-3,TRBV5-4,CASSLGTGAGVDTQYF,TGTGCCAGCAGCTTGGGAACTGGAGCGGGGGTAGATACGCAGTATTTT
NA,NA,TRBJ1-3,TRBV19,CASKTSSSGNTIYF,TGTGCCAGTAAGACATCGAGCTCTGGAAACACCATATATTTT
NA,TRBD1,TRBJ2-6,TRBV28,CASSATGAGANVLTF,TGTGCCAGCAGCGCTACAGGGGCTGGGGCCAACGTCCTGACTTTC
NA,NA,TRBJ1-1,TRBV9,CASSVELGPNTEAFF,TGTGCCAGCAGCGTAGAGTTAGGGCCTAACACTGAAGCTTTCTTT
NA,NA,TRBJ2-7,TRBV2,CASSEGSGPNYEQYF,TGTGCCAGCAGTGAAGGCAGCGGGCCCAACTACGAGCAGTACTTC
NA,NA,TRBJ2-1,TRBV29-1,CWVSSSYNEQFF,TGCTGGGTCTCGAGCTCCTACAATGAGCAGTTCTTC
medium-sized,NA,TRBJ1-5,TRBV13,CASSLGRYQPQHF,TGTGCCAGCAGCTTAGGCCGGTATCAGCCCCAGCATTTT
NA,NA,TRBJ2-7,TRBV3-1/TRBV3-2,CASSQERGQKAYEQYF,TGTGCCAGCAGCCAAGAAAGAGGACAGAAGGCCTACGAGCAGTACTTC
NA,TRBD1,TRBJ1-2,TRBV15,CATSMWTGSTGGYTF,TGTGCCACCAGCATGTGGACAGGGTCCACTGGTGGCTACACCTTC
NA,TRBD1,TRBJ2-5,TRBV27,CASSPRTGARTQYF,TGTGCCAGCAGTCCTAGGACAGGGGCGAGGACCCAGTACTTC
NA,NA,TRBJ1-1,TRBV6-6,CASSANTEAFF,TGTGCCAGCAGCGCGAACACTGAAGCTTTCTTT
NA,NA,TRBJ1-6,TRBV3-1/TRBV3-2,CASSQPSGGSPLHF,TGTGCCAGCAGCCAGCCCTCGGGGGGATCACCCCTCCACTTT
NA,TRBD1,TRBJ2-2,TRBV5-4,CASSQIRGQTGELFF,TGTGCCAGCAGTCAGATCAGGGGGCAAACCGGGGAGCTGTTTTTT
NA,NA,TRBJ1-3,TRBV7-2,CASSLGASSGNTIYF,TGTGCCAGCAGCTTAGGGGCGAGCTCTGGAAACACCATATATTTT
NA,TRBD1,TRBJ2-7,TRBV19,CASSISTGGEQYF,TGTGCCAGTAGTATCTCGACAGGGGGCGAGCAGTACTTC
NA,NA,TRBJ1-3,TRBV7-6,CASSSKPSGSGNTIYF,TGTGCCAGCAGCTCTAAGCCCTCAGGTTCTGGAAACACCATATATTTT
NA,NA,TRBJ1-1,TRBV30,CAWTHQLNTEAFF,TGTGCCTGGACTCACCAACTGAACACTGAAGCTTTCTTT
NA,NA,TRBJ1-1,TRBV19,CASSPTVFGGGDTEAFF,TGTGCCAGTAGTCCGACAGTATTTGGAGGTGGGGACACTGAAGCTTTCTTT
NA,NA,TRBJ1-3,TRBV19,CASSMASDLRSGNTIYF,TGTGCCAGTAGTATGGCGAGTGATCTCCGCTCTGGAAACACCATATATTTT
once,TRBD2,TRBJ2-2,TRBV5-4,CASSELAGANTGELFF,TGTGCCAGCAGCGAACTAGCGGGGGCGAACACCGGGGAGCTGTTTTTT
NA,NA,TRBJ1-1,TRBV9,CASSVVGMNTEAFF,TGTGCCAGCAGCGTAGTTGGTATGAACACTGAAGCTTTCTTT
NA,NA,TRBJ2-1,TRBV30,CAWSPLGELTYNEQFF,TGTGCCTGGAGTCCGCTTGGGGAATTAACCTACAATGAGCAGTTCTTC
NA,NA,TRBJ1-3,TRBV28,CASSFRNGLVNTIYF,TGTGCCAGCAGTTTTCGAAATGGGCTTGTAAACACCATATATTTT
NA,NA,TRBJ1-1,TRBV11-3,CASSRHREAFF,TGTGCCAGCAGCCGACATAGGGAAGCTTTCTTT
NA,NA,TRBJ2-4,TRBV5-6,CASSPFVAKNIQYF,TGTGCCAGCAGCCCGTTTGTCGCCAAAAACATTCAGTACTTC
NA,NA,TRBJ1-1,TRBV12-3/TRBV12-4,CASIQGMNTEAFF,TGTGCCAGCATCCAGGGGATGAACACTGAAGCTTTCTTT
NA,NA,TRBJ1-6,TRBV5-1,CASSLEQYNSPLHF,TGCGCCAGCAGCTTGGAACAGTATAATTCACCCCTCCACTTT
NA,NA,TRBJ1-3,TRBV11-2,CASGGPSGNTIYF,TGTGCCAGCGGAGGGCCATCCGGAAACACCATATATTTT
once,TRBD2,TRBJ2-3,TRBV7-3,CASSSGLYGTDTQYF,TGTGCCAGCAGCTCGGGACTATACGGTACAGATACGCAGTATTTT
NA,NA,TRBJ1-4,TRBV28,CASSLRDGPSEKLFF,TGTGCCAGCAGTCTCCGGGACGGTCCTTCTGAAAAACTGTTTTTT
NA,NA,TRBJ1-2,TRBV3-1/TRBV3-2,CASSQASAGYTF,TGTGCCAGCAGCCAGGCATCGGCTGGCTACACCTTC
NA,TRBD2,TRBJ2-7,TRBV6-5,CASRPGTSGSTEQYF,TGTGCCAGCAGGCCTGGGACTAGCGGGAGTACCGAGCAGTACTTC
few,TRBD1,TRBJ1-5,TRBV4-2,CASSPLPVGQGGQPQHF,TGTGCCAGCAGCCCACTCCCGGTTGGACAGGGAGGACAGCCCCAGCATTTT
NA,TRBD1,TRBJ1-5,TRBV28,CASSLSRTGGMNQPQHF,TGTGCCAGCAGTTTGTCCCGGACAGGGGGAATGAATCAGCCCCAGCATTTT
NA,NA,TRBJ2-7,TRBV5-5,CASSLLDEQYF,TGTGCCAGCAGCTTGCTTGACGAGCAGTACTTC
NA,NA,TRBJ2-3,TRBV19,CASRASGGRGTDTQYF,TGTGCCAGTAGGGCCTCTGGCGGCAGGGGCACAGATACGCAGTATTTT
once,NA,TRBJ2-2,TRBV5-4,CASRGARGTGELFF,TGTGCCAGCAGGGGTGCACGGGGGACCGGGGAGCTGTTTTTT
once,TRBD1,TRBJ2-4,TRBV6-5,CASQSRDRGLSQYF,TGTGCCAGTCAGTCCCGGGACAGGGGGCTAAGTCAGTACTTC
NA,TRBD2,TRBJ2-7,TRBV4-2,CASSQALAGPYEQYF,TGTGCCAGCAGCCAAGCCCTAGCGGGACCCTACGAGCAGTACTTC
NA,NA,TRBJ1-2,TRBV3-1/TRBV3-2,CASSRNTGKGGYTF,TGTGCCAGCAGCCGGAACACAGGGAAGGGTGGCTACACCTTC
NA,TRBD2,TRBJ2-5,TRBV5-1,CASSSGTSGIGETQYF,TGCGCCAGCAGCTCGGGGACTAGCGGGATCGGAGAGACCCAGTACTTC
NA,NA,TRBJ1-1,TRBV5-1,CASSLDGPSMNTEAFF,TGCGCCAGCAGCTTGGATGGACCTTCAATGAACACTGAAGCTTTCTTT
NA,NA,TRBJ2-7,TRBV28,CASSSTRRYEQYF,TGTGCCAGCAGTTCCACCAGGAGGTACGAGCAGTACTTC